The 21 T cell receptor beta chains below all came from one sample that was sequenced in a study of blood T cell repertoires in COVID-19. Sequencing used immunoSEQ multiplex PCR; TCRdb keeps in-frame clones, though not all of them. The table includes about 240,000 clones, more than 70% detected once. The sequenced sample consisted of peripheral blood. The source is a man older than 75 with acute or convalescent COVID-19.

The CDR3 DNA reads TGTGCCAGCAGCGTAGGATCCGGGACTGGAAACTACGAGCAGTACTTC. Its protein product is CASSVGSGTGNYEQYF. The chain has TRBV9 and TRBJ2-7; TRBD2 might be the D (6 bases). The CDR3 has 16 amino acids. V gave up 0 bases and J gave up 3 bases, with 16 bases separating them. The V gene's germline CDR1 is SGDLS and CDR2 YYNGEE. The full variable domain, with the rest looked up from reference TRBV9 and TRBJ2-7, is DSGVTQTPKHLITATGQRVTLRCSPRSGDLSVYWYQQSLDQGLQFLIQYYNGEERAKGNILERFSAQQFPDLHSELNLSSLELGDSALYFCASSVGSGTGNYEQYFGPGTRLTVT.

The chain employs TRBV3-1 (or the pseudogene TRBV3-2) and TRBJ1-2; D possibly corresponds to TRBD1 (6 bases). The ends were cut back, 7 bases at V and 1 base at J, with 7 bases in the middle. The V gene's germline CDR1 is LGHDT and CDR2 YNNKEL (reference sequence). This CDR3 has 12 residues. CDR3 sequence reads: CASTGVNYGYTF. The CDR3 nucleotides read TGTGCCAGCACAGGGGTTAACTATGGCTACACCTTC.

The chain employs TRBV19 and TRBJ1-2; possible D gene TRBD1, 6 bases. The CDR3 has 15 amino acids. The V end lost 5 bases, the J end lost 2 bases, and 15 bases lay between the germline ends. Germline V CDR1 and CDR2: LNHDA, SQIVND (reference sequence). The CDR3 bases are TGTGCCAGTAGTCCCCACAGGGACGCGAACTATGGCTACACCTTC. This encodes CASSPHRDANYGYTF.

The chain uses TRBV10-3 and TRBJ2-1; TRBD1 agrees at 7 bases. Germline V CDR1 and CDR2: ENHRY, SYGVKD. CDR3 length: 16 residues. The junction had 7 bases not matched to a gene; V was cut back by 5 bases and J by 0 bases. The CDR3 is CAISQPAGGSYNEQFF. In DNA form, the CDR3 reads TGTGCCATCAGTCAACCCGCAGGGGGCTCCTACAATGAGCAGTTCTTC.

J is TRBJ1-5 and V is TRBV28; D ambiguous. The length of the CDR3 is 15 residues. V was shortened by 1 base and J by 5 bases, with 12 bases between the two germline ends. CDR1 is MDHEN and CDR2 is SYDVKM in the germline V gene. CDR3 DNA sequence: TGTGCCAGCAGTTTATCCCCCCAGTACGATCAGCCCCAGCATTTT. Its translation: CASSLSPQYDQPQHF.

This sequence joins TRBV5-1 and TRBJ2-3; 7 positions match TRBD2. The CDR3 has 16 amino acids. Germline-derived CDR1 and CDR2 are SGHRS and YFSETQ. The ends lost 0 bases at V and 4 bases at J; junction bases unmatched: 8. This chain's CDR3 is CASSLGAGLVADTQYF. The CDR3 DNA reads TGCGCCAGCAGCTTGGGAGCGGGGCTCGTCGCAGATACGCAGTATTTT.

This clone was seen just once. The chain employs TRBV6-5 and TRBJ2-2; the D gene is possibly TRBD1 (5 bases). Germline V CDR1 and CDR2: MNHEY, SVGAGI. V lost 5 bases to trimming and J lost 3 bases, with 10 bases between them. The CDR3 extends over 14 amino acids. Here the CDR3 reads CASSKTVDTGELFF. CDR3 DNA: TGTGCCAGCAGTAAGACAGTTGACACCGGGGAGCTGTTTTTT.

The rearrangement uses TRBV5-6 and TRBJ1-5; 9 nucleotides align to TRBD1. From germline, CDR1 is SGHDT and CDR2 YYEEEE. The V gene end was trimmed by 2 bases and the J gene end by 7 bases; junction bases not matched to a gene: 10. This CDR3 comprises 16 residues. CDR3 sequence reads: CASSFFSGQGNQPQHF. The CDR3 DNA follows: TGTGCCAGCAGCTTTTTTTCGGGACAGGGAAACCAGCCCCAGCATTTT.

J is TRBJ2-7 and V is TRBV18, with 12 bases identical to TRBD2. CDR1 is KGHSH, CDR2 LQKENI, per germline. Losses at the gene ends were 4 bases for V and 2 bases for J; bases not matched to a gene: 9. CDR3 size: 17 residues. Here the CDR3 reads CASSLLPTSGGPYEQYF. The CDR3 DNA sequence: TGTGCCAGCTCACTACTCCCGACTAGCGGGGGCCCCTACGAGCAGTACTTC.

The chain links TRBV29-1 to TRBJ1-1, with D tentatively TRBD1 (5 bases). The CDR3 is made up of 14 amino acids. Deletions cut 7 bases from V and 0 bases from J, with 15 bases between. Germline CDR1 SQVTM, CDR2 ANQGSEA. The CDR3 protein is CSAGRGLMNTEAFF. In DNA form, the CDR3 reads TGCAGCGCCGGGCGGGGACTGATGAACACTGAAGCTTTCTTT.

The V gene is TRBV10-2, the J gene TRBJ1-3; maybe TRBD1 (6 bases). Trimming cost V 8 bases and J 0 bases, with 14 bases left between them. The CDR3 loop spans 15 amino acids. Germline V gene sequence: CDR1 WSHSY, CDR2 SAAADI. The CDR3 loop reads CASGGRGSSGNTIYF. The CDR3 DNA follows: TGCGCCAGCGGCGGCAGGGGTAGCTCTGGAAACACCATATATTTT.

This clone was found a few times. The J gene is TRBJ1-1, the V gene TRBV6-1; 8 bases match TRBD1. After removal of 7 bases from V and 5 bases from J, the junction contained 9 bases not matched to a gene. The CDR3 runs to 14 residues. The germline CDR1 and CDR2 sequences are MNHNS and SASEGT. The CDR3 DNA sequence: TGTGCCAGCAAGTCAGACAGGGGTTTGACTGAAGCTTTCTTT. Protein: CASKSDRGLTEAFF.

The chain joins TRBV2 to TRBJ1-5; D might be TRBD1 (5 bases). V was shortened by 2 bases and J by 7 bases, with 12 bases between the two germline ends. Germline-derived CDR1 and CDR2 are SNHLY and FYNNEI. This CDR3 has 14 amino acids. The DNA of the CDR3 is TGTGCCAGCAGTGAACAGGGTGGGCGACAGCCCCAGCATTTT. Translated: CASSEQGGRQPQHF.

The chain employs TRBV11-2 and TRBJ1-2; the D is unclear. Trimming left V 5 bases short and J 4 bases short, with 11 bases between. Germline V gene sequence: CDR1 SGHAT, CDR2 FQNNGV. This CDR3 has 13 residues. Written as DNA, the CDR3 is TGTGCCAGCAGCGGGGAGGGTGGCTATGGCTACACCTTC. This sequence encodes CASSGEGGYGYTF.

V is TRBV7-9 and J is TRBJ2-1, with 9 positions matching TRBD2. This CDR3 spans 18 amino acids. V dropped 8 bases and J dropped 9; count of bases not matched to a gene: 23. CDR1 is SEHNR and CDR2 is FQNEAQ in the germline V gene (reference sequence). Here the CDR3 DNA reads TGTGCCAGCGCTAGGAGGGTAGCGGGGGTTCTGAGGTCGACTGAGCAGTTCTTC. It is translated as CASARRVAGVLRSTEQFF.

This clone turned up a few times. V usage is TRBV11-2 and J usage is TRBJ2-5, with 7 nucleotides matching TRBD2. Trimming at V came to 4 bases and at J to 4 bases, leaving 9 bases not matched to a gene. This CDR3 region has 15 residues. Germline V gives CDR1 SGHAT, CDR2 FQNNGV. Written as DNA, the CDR3 is TGTGCCAGCAGCTGGGGGGGAGGTGAGGCAGAGACCCAGTACTTC. This encodes CASSWGGGEAETQYF. Together with reference TRBV11-2 and TRBJ2-5, the CDR3 gives the full variable domain: EAGVAQSPRYKIIEKRQSVAFWCNPISGHATLYWYQQILGQGPKLLIQFQNNGVVDDSQLPKDRFSAERLKGVDSTLKIQPAKLEDSAVYLCASSWGGGEAETQYFGPGTRLLVL.

Points on this clone: Other DNA sequences in this specimen translate into the identical CDR3. The chain is built from TRBV2 and TRBJ1-1; 7 bases line up with TRBD1. Trimming at V came to 6 bases and at J to 0 bases, leaving 4 bases not matched to a gene. In germline, CDR1 is SNHLY, CDR2 FYNNEI. This CDR3 comprises 14 residues. CDR3 DNA: TGTGCCAGCAGACGTGACAGGGTGAACACTGAAGCTTTCTTT. This translates into CASRRDRVNTEAFF.

As for this clone: The junction differs from germline at one of its ends, possibly a read error. The chain has TRBV6-2 or TRBV6-3 and TRBJ1-5, with 8 bases that match TRBD1. Per the germline V gene, CDR1 is MNHEY and CDR2 is SVGEGT. This CDR3 has 15 residues. CDR3 in amino acids: CASSYPGTGNQPQHF. The CDR3 DNA is TGTGCCAGCAGTTATCCCGGGACAGGCAACCAGCCCCAGCATTTT.

The chain has TRBV7-2 and TRBJ1-2, with D perhaps matching TRBD1 (5 bases). Germline V gives CDR1 SGHTA, CDR2 FQGNSA. The germline V and J ends were trimmed by 1 base and 5 bases, with 11 bases remaining between them. The CDR3 has 14 amino acids. CDR3 sequence: CASSLGQQSYGYTF. In DNA, the CDR3 is TGTGCCAGCAGCTTAGGACAGCAGTCATATGGCTACACCTTC.

This chain uses TRBV27 with TRBJ1-4; tentative D call: TRBD1 (6 bases). The V end lost 3 bases, the J end lost 7 bases, and 9 bases lay between the germline ends. The CDR3 is made up of 13 amino acids. Germline CDR1 MNHEY, CDR2 SMNVEV (reference sequence). CDR3 nucleotides: TGTGCCAGCAGTTTTCAGGGGTCTGAAAAACTGTTTTTT. Translating gives CASSFQGSEKLFF.

This clone was seen just once. The rearrangement links TRBV27 to TRBJ1-2; 8 bases fit TRBD1. This CDR3 has 18 amino acids. CDR1 is MNHEY, CDR2 SMNVEV, per germline (reference sequence). With V trimmed by 0 bases and J by 0 bases, 9 bases remained unmatched. The CDR3 protein is CASSLSIPPDRANYGYTF. In DNA form, the CDR3 reads TGTGCCAGCAGTTTATCCATACCCCCGGACAGGGCTAACTATGGCTACACCTTC.